The T cell receptor (beta chain) under discussion was sequenced for a study of blood T cells in healthy people across ages. Trimming took off 4 bases at V and 1 base at J, with 10 bases between the two ends. The CDR3 length is 14 residues. From germline, CDR1 is SNHLY and CDR2 FYNNEI. A note on this clonotype: Its antigen remains unidentified.

The authors ran a second PCR of roughly 6 to 12 cycles using a sample-barcoded 5' primer and a J-beta primer mix. Each CDR3 protein gets one entry after TCRdb re-called the 5' RACE reads with MiXCR. In the table there are hundreds of thousands of distinct CDR3 sequences, roughly 50% of which are singletons. The study, taken as a whole, reports: TCR beta diversity, measured per million T cells, fell in a roughly linear way with age.

The V call is TRBV2, the J call TRBJ2-5, with D uncertain. Source material: blood. The sequence was obtained from a man aged 60 to 75 in good health. The CDR3 DNA reads TGTGCCAGCAGTGCGGCCGGGCTCCAAGAGACCCAGTACTTC. Its translation: CASSAAGLQETQYF.